The entry below describes one T cell receptor (beta chain). The data belong to a study of shared clonotypes between healthy human individuals. Repertoires were generated with immunoSEQ multiplex PCR, while TCRdb's copy carries only in-frame clones and drops some. Counted here are just over 2,000,000 clones, 85% to 95% occurring once; the ten biggest clones make up 0.1% to 0.15%. The germline V gene encodes CDR1 WNHNN and CDR2 SYGVQD (reference sequence). CDR3 length equals 13 residues. V was shortened by 2 bases and J by 4 bases, with 8 bases between the two germline ends. The sequencing sample was made of naive CD4+ T cells sorted from blood. As for subset: CD45RA+ positively selected. The chain carries TRBV10-1 and TRBJ1-1; D gene uncertain. The TCR was taken from a man between 18 and 35 years old in good health. The DNA for the CDR3 is TGCGCCAGCAGTGAGCGCAGGTTCACTGAAGCTTTCTTT. Translated, it gives CASSERRFTEAFF.